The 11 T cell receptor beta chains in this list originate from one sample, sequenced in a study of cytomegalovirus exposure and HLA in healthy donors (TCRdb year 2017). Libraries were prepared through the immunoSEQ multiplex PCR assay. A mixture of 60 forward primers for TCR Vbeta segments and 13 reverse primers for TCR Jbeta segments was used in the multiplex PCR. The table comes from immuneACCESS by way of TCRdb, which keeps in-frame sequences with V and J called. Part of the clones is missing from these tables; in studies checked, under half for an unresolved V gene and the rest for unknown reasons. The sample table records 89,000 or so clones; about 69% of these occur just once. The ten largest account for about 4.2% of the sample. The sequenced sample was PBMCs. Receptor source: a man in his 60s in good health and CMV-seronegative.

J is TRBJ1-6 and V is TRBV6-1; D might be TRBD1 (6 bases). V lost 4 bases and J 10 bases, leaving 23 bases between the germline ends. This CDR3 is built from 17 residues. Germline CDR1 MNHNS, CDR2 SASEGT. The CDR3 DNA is TGTGCCAGCAGTGCCCCGACAGGAGCTTACACAAGATCACCCCTCCACTTT. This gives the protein CASSAPTGAYTRSPLHF.

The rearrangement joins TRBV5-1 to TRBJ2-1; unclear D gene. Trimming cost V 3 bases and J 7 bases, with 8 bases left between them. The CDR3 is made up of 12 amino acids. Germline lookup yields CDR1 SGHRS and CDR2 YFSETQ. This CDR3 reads CASSYSRNEQFF. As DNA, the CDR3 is TGCGCCAGCAGCTATTCTAGAAATGAGCAGTTCTTC.

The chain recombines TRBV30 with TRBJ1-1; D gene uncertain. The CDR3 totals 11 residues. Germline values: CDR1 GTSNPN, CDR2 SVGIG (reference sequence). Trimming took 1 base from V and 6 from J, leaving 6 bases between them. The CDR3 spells CAWSDVSEAFF. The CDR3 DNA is TGTGCCTGGAGTGATGTCTCTGAAGCTTTCTTT. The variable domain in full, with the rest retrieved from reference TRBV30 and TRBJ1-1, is SQTIHQWPATLVQPVGSPLSLECTVEGTSNPNLYWYRQAAGRGLQLLFYSVGIGQISSEVPQNLSASRPQDRQFILSSKKLLLSDSGFYLCAWSDVSEAFFGQGTRLTVV.

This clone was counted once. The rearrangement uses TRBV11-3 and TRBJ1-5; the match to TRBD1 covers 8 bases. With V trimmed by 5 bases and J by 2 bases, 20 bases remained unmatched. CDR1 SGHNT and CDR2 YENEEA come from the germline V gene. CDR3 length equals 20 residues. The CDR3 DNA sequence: TGTGCCAGCAGCCCCCCCAAGACAGGGGCGTCCTTACCATGCAATCAGCCCCAGCATTTT. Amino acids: CASSPPKTGASLPCNQPQHF.

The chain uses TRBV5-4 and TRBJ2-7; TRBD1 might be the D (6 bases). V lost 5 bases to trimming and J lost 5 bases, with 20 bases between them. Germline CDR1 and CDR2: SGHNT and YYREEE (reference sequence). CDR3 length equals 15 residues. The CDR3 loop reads CASSPTGFGGHEQYF. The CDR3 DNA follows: TGTGCCAGCAGTCCGACGGGATTTGGGGGCCACGAGCAGTACTTC.

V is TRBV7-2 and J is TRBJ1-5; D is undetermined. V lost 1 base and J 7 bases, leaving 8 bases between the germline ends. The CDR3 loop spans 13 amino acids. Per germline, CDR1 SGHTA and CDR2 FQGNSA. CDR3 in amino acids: CASSLVELQPQHF. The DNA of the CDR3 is TGTGCCAGCAGCTTAGTAGAGTTGCAGCCCCAGCATTTT.

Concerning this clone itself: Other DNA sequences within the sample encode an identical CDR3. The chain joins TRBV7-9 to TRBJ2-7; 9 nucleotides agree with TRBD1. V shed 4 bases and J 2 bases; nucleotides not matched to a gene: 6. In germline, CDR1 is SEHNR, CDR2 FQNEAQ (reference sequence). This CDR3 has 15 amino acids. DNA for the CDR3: TGTGCCAGCAGCTCGCCGGGACAGGGCGCCTACGAGCAGTACTTC. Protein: CASSSPGQGAYEQYF.

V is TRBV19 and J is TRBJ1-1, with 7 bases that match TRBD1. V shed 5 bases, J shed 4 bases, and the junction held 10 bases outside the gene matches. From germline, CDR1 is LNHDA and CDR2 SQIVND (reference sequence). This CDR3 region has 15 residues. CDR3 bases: TGTGCCAGTAGTCTTTTTGACAGGGTGGCCACTGAAGCTTTCTTT. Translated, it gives CASSLFDRVATEAFF.

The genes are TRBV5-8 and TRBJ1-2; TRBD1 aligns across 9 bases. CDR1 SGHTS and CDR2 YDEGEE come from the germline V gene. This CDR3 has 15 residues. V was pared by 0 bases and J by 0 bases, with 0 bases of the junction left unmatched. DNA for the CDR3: TGTGCCAGCAGCTTGGGACAGGGGGCTAACTATGGCTACACCTTC. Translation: CASSLGQGANYGYTF.

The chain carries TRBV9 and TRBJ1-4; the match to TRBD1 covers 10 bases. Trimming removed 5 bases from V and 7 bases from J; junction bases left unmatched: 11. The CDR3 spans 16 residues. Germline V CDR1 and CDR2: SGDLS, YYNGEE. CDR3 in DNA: TGTGCCAGCAGGGCCGGACGGGGACAGGGGAGTGAAAAACTGTTTTTT. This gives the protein CASRAGRGQGSEKLFF.

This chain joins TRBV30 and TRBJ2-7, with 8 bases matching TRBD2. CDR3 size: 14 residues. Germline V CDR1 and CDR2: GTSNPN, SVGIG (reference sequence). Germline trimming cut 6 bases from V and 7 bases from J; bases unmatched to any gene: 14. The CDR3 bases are TGTGCCTGTCCTCGGGCAGCGGGGGCACGGGAGCAGTACTTC. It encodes CACPRAAGAREQYF.